The clone carrying this TCR beta chain occurred a few times. Its antigen remains unknown. This sample was included in a study of T cells in localized non-small cell lung cancer. General observations from the study: Appearing in adjacent lung were a median about 59 of the top 100 tumor clones. Highest T cell clonality was seen in uninvolved adjacent lung, surpassing that measured in tumor.

Clones were read by immunoSEQ multiplex PCR, and TCRdb kept only the in-frame ones, dropping some. The sample holds some 64,000 clones, roughly 76% seen once. Germline CDR1 is MNHEY and CDR2 is SMNVEV (reference sequence). This CDR3 has 12 residues. Trimming pared 2 bases from V and 6 bases from J, leaving 4 bases between. The chain is built from TRBV27 and TRBJ2-2; D is unresolved. The sequence derives from a man between 35 and 75 years old with stage II lung adenocarcinoma. The sequenced sample was PBMCs, obtained before any cancer treatment. DNA of the CDR3: TGTGCCAGCAGTTTAGGACCCGGGGAGCTGTTTTTT. Protein product: CASSLGPGELFF.